These 5 T cell receptor beta chains came from one sample sequenced in a study of cytomegalovirus exposure and HLA in healthy donors. Primers for the PCR totalled 60 Vbeta and 13 Jbeta. Method: immunoSEQ multiplex PCR; TCRdb's copy keeps in-frame clones and lacks some. Counted here are some 120,000 clones, about 73% occurring once; the ten biggest clones make up about 6%. Sequenced input: PBMCs. These receptors originate from a woman between 50 and 59 years old in good health and CMV-seropositive.

This clone has just a few counts. J is TRBJ2-7 and V is TRBV5-5; TRBD2 is a possible D gene (5 bases). Per germline, CDR1 SGHKS and CDR2 YYEKEE (reference sequence). The CDR3 is 11 residues long. Trimming took 6 bases from V and 4 from J, leaving 8 bases between them. CDR3 DNA: TGTGCCAGCACGGAGGCGTACGAGCAGTACTTC. This sequence encodes CASTEAYEQYF.

The CDR3: CSVEVTGRSYNEQFF. Here the CDR3 DNA reads TGCAGCGTTGAAGTAACAGGGCGGTCCTACAATGAGCAGTTCTTC. The J gene is TRBJ2-1, the V gene TRBV29-1, with D possibly TRBD1 on 6 matching bases. The germline V and J ends were trimmed by 1 base and 1 base, with 11 bases remaining between them. Germline CDR1 SQVTM, CDR2 ANQGSEA. This CDR3 contains 15 residues.

V and J are TRBV6-5 and TRBJ2-5, with D possibly being TRBD2 (6 bases). With 0 bases removed from V and 7 bases from J, the gap between germline ends came to 18 bases. Germline CDR1 reads MNHEY; CDR2 reads SVGAGI. The CDR3 spans 16 residues. CDR3 DNA sequence: TGTGCCAGCAGTTACTCCCTAGGAGCGGGCCCTGGGACCCAGTACTTC. It translates to CASSYSLGAGPGTQYF.

At least ten counts were recorded for this clone. This sequence joins TRBV7-9 and TRBJ1-1; tentative D call: TRBD1 (6 bases). Trimming took off 2 bases at V and 6 bases at J, with 16 bases between the two ends. Germline loops: CDR1 SEHNR, CDR2 FQNEAQ (reference sequence). The CDR3 has 15 amino acids. The CDR3 nucleotides are TGTGCCAGCAGCTTACACAGGGCGATGGATTCTGAAGCTTTCTTT. It specifies CASSLHRAMDSEAFF.

J is TRBJ2-1 and V is TRBV7-6; 10 bases are a match to TRBD2. V lost 4 bases to trimming and J lost 8 bases; unmatched junction nucleotides: 8. The CDR3 is 15 residues long. The germline V gene encodes CDR1 SGHVS and CDR2 FNYEAQ. The CDR3 bases are TGTGCCAGCAGCTCCGAAGTTCTAGCGGGAGATGAGCAGTTCTTC. Amino acid sequence: CASSSEVLAGDEQFF. Looking up the rest from reference TRBV7-6 and TRBJ2-1 gives the full variable domain: GAGVSQSPRYKVTKRGQDVALRCDPISGHVSLYWYRQALGQGPEFLTYFNYEAQQDKSGLPNDRFSAERPEGSISTLTIQRTEQRDSAMYRCASSSEVLAGDEQFFGPGTRLTVL.